This passage covers 20 T cell receptor beta chains from one sample sequenced in a study of blood T cell repertoires in COVID-19. The repertoire was sequenced with immunoSEQ multiplex PCR; TCRdb's copy has only in-frame clones and lacks some. Of some 220,000 clones listed, under 85% are singletons. Sequencing input: peripheral blood. These receptors came from a human donor in a cohort sampled during active COVID-19.

V gene TRBV19 combines with J gene TRBJ1-5, with D unresolved. CDR3 length equals 13 residues. Germline loops: CDR1 LNHDA, CDR2 SQIVND (reference sequence). V was trimmed by 7 bases and J by 3 bases, leaving 10 bases between them. As DNA, the CDR3 is TGTGCCAGTAATAAGGAGACCAATCAGCCCCAGCATTTT. Residues: CASNKETNQPQHF.

This clone was found once. This sequence joins TRBV7-6 and TRBJ1-5, with 7 positions matching TRBD1. This CDR3 is 14 amino acids long. The germline gives CDR1 SGHVS, CDR2 FNYEAQ. V shed 4 bases and J 5 bases; nucleotides not matched to a gene: 5. CDR3 coding DNA: TGTGCCAGCAGCTCGACAGGGTGGGATCAGCCCCAGCATTTT. Translating gives CASSSTGWDQPQHF.

The genes are TRBV9 and TRBJ2-7; 7 nucleotides match TRBD1. The CDR3 totals 15 residues. The V segment lost 1 base and the J segment 5 bases; nucleotides outside the gene matches: 9. Per germline, CDR1 SGDLS and CDR2 YYNGEE. The CDR3 spells CASSVLPGTDNEQYF. As DNA, the CDR3 is TGTGCCAGCAGCGTATTGCCCGGGACAGATAACGAGCAGTACTTC.

This clone was seen only once. This chain joins TRBV18 and TRBJ2-1; TRBD2 might be the D (5 bases). Looked up from germline, CDR1 is KGHSH and CDR2 is LQKENI. Deletions cut 3 bases from V and 5 bases from J, with 17 bases between. The CDR3 sequence is 16 residues long. The CDR3 DNA is TGTGCCAGCTCACCCCGGAGGAGATCGAGGGACAATGAGCAGTTCTTC. Translating it yields CASSPRRRSRDNEQFF.

The V call is TRBV6-5, the J call TRBJ1-1; maybe TRBD1 (5 bases). CDR3 length: 15 amino acids. CDR1 and CDR2 (germline): MNHEY, SVGAGI. Trimming shortened V by 8 bases and J by 4 bases, and 20 bases separated the two germline ends. CDR3 sequence (DNA): TGTGCCAGCGTAAGCTCACCAGGGTACGGCACTGAAGCTTTCTTT. Its protein is CASVSSPGYGTEAFF.

V gene TRBV19 combines with J gene TRBJ2-2, with D maybe TRBD2 (5 bases). The V gene lost 3 bases and the J gene lost 4 bases, with 12 bases spanning the gap. Germline V gene lookup returns CDR1 LNHDA and CDR2 SQIVND (reference sequence). The CDR3 has 15 amino acids. Written as DNA, the CDR3 is TGTGCCAGTAGTATGTGGGAGACTGCCACCGGGGAGCTGTTTTTT. Its protein product is CASSMWETATGELFF.

V usage is TRBV24-1 and J usage is TRBJ1-2; possibly TRBD1 for D (5 bases). Trimming pared 5 bases from V and 8 bases from J, leaving 20 bases between. CDR3 length equals 15 residues. Germline lookup yields CDR1 KGHDR and CDR2 SFDVKD. The CDR3 sequence: CATSGFGGSPGGYTF. Here the CDR3 DNA reads TGTGCCACCAGTGGATTCGGGGGGTCTCCCGGCGGCTACACCTTC.

A few counts support this clone. The chain's CDR3 is CASSPGIGSPLHF. The CDR3, as DNA: TGTGCCAGCAGTCCAGGGATCGGCTCACCCCTCCACTTT. The V call is TRBV27, the J call TRBJ1-6; tentative D call: TRBD1 (5 bases). V was shortened by 5 bases and J by 10 bases, with 12 bases between the two germline ends. The CDR3 is made up of 13 amino acids. Germline CDR1 reads MNHEY; CDR2 reads SMNVEV (reference sequence).

As regards this clone: Just one base apart from a much larger clone, this may be a read error. No conserved phenylalanine or tryptophan ends this CDR3, so it is likely a read error. This sequence joins TRBV5-1 and TRBJ2-7, with a tentative D call TRBD2 (5 bases). The CDR3 extends over 14 amino acids. Germline values: CDR1 SGHRS, CDR2 YFSETQ. The V end lost 4 bases, the J end lost 3 bases, and 14 bases lay between the germline ends. CDR3 DNA: TGCGCCAGCAGCAACGGGTTGAGGGACTACGAGCAGTACCTC. This translates into CASSNGLRDYEQYL.

This clone has a handful of counts. The rearrangement uses TRBV4-1 and TRBJ1-5; TRBD1 is a possible D gene (6 bases). The CDR3 contains 16 residues. Trimming removed 0 bases at V and 2 bases at J, with 11 bases between. From germline, CDR1 is MGHRA and CDR2 YSYEKL. The CDR3 sequence is CASSQDPAGGNQPQHF. The CDR3 DNA follows: TGCGCCAGCAGCCAAGATCCCGCAGGGGGCAATCAGCCCCAGCATTTT.

This clone was detected only once. The rearrangement links TRBV3-1 (or the pseudogene TRBV3-2) to TRBJ2-7; D not resolved. The CDR3 has 12 residues. The V end lost 1 base, the J end lost 4 bases, and 5 bases lay between the germline ends. Germline assignment: CDR1 LGHDT and CDR2 YNNKEL (reference sequence). The CDR3 DNA sequence: TGTGCCAGCAGCCAAGCCGAGTACGAGCAGTACTTC. Protein: CASSQAEYEQYF.

The chain is built from TRBV28 and TRBJ1-2; D is unresolved. This CDR3 spans 11 amino acids. CDR1 and CDR2 from the germline V gene are MDHEN and SYDVKM. Trimming shortened V by 8 bases and J by 8 bases, and 12 bases separated the two germline ends. This CDR3 reads CASAGLSGYTF. The CDR3 DNA reads as TGTGCCAGCGCCGGACTTTCCGGCTACACCTTC.

V is TRBV3-1 (or the pseudogene TRBV3-2) and J is TRBJ1-6; D may be TRBD1 (5 bases). The V end was cut by 4 bases, the J end by 9 bases, with 10 bases between. This CDR3 comprises 13 residues. The V gene's germline CDR1 is LGHDT and CDR2 YNNKEL (reference sequence). The CDR3 region has the DNA TGTGCCAGCAGCCCCGAGACAGTTTCACCCCTCCACTTT. Translated: CASSPETVSPLHF.

In its sample, this clone was seen a few times. The chain recombines TRBV28 with TRBJ1-1, with D perhaps TRBD1 (5 bases). Per the germline V gene, CDR1 is MDHEN and CDR2 is SYDVKM. Deletions cut 2 bases from V and 4 bases from J, with 8 bases between. This CDR3 is built from 13 residues. The CDR3 protein is CASSLLTGTEAFF. The CDR3 DNA reads as TGTGCCAGCAGTTTACTAACAGGCACTGAAGCTTTCTTT.

The V call is TRBV2, the J call TRBJ1-2; tentative D call: TRBD1 (6 bases). Trimming removed 7 bases at V and 3 bases at J, with 12 bases between. The CDR3 runs 13 residues. Per the germline V gene, CDR1 is SNHLY and CDR2 is FYNNEI. In DNA form, the CDR3 reads TGTGCCAGCATGAGGACAGCGGACTATGGCTACACCTTC. Translation gives CASMRTADYGYTF.

The genes are TRBV3-1 (or the pseudogene TRBV3-2) and TRBJ2-3, with 8 bases that match TRBD2. CDR3 length: 16 residues. The J segment lost 1 base and the V segment lost 4 bases, leaving 7 bases of the junction unmatched. Germline CDR1 and CDR2: LGHDT and YNNKEL (reference sequence). CDR3 nucleotides: TGTGCCAGCAGCCCGAGCGGGAGAAGAGGCACAGATACGCAGTATTTT. Its translation: CASSPSGRRGTDTQYF.

V is TRBV3-1 (or the pseudogene TRBV3-2) and J is TRBJ1-1; D might be TRBD1 (5 bases). The CDR3 contains 18 residues. V lost 3 bases and J 1 base, leaving 21 bases between the germline ends. Looked up from germline, CDR1 is LGHDT and CDR2 is YNNKEL (reference sequence). CDR3 nucleotides: TGTGCCAGCAGCCACACGGCACGGGGGATGGGTCGGAACACTGAAGCTTTCTTT. Its translation: CASSHTARGMGRNTEAFF.

In this sample, this clone turned up a few times. The chain is built from TRBV6-6 and TRBJ2-1; D ambiguous. CDR1 is MNHNY, CDR2 SVGAGI, per germline (reference sequence). The CDR3 extends over 14 amino acids. V was trimmed by 0 bases and J by 4 bases, leaving 7 bases between them. CDR3 protein: CASSYSSRYNEQFF. The CDR3 region has the DNA TGTGCCAGCAGTTACTCAAGTCGGTACAATGAGCAGTTCTTC.

This sequence joins TRBV27 and TRBJ2-7; TRBD2 aligns across 13 bases. Germline V gene sequence: CDR1 MNHEY, CDR2 SMNVEV (reference sequence). Trimming took 6 bases from V and 3 from J; bases not matched to a gene: 2. This CDR3 region has 14 residues. The CDR3 nucleotides are TGTGCCAGCAGAAGACTAGCGGGAGGCTACGAGCAGTACTTC. Encoded protein: CASRRLAGGYEQYF.

The V and J genes are TRBV5-1 and TRBJ2-3; weak D call: TRBD2 (6 bases). CDR1 is SGHRS, CDR2 YFSETQ, per germline. The CDR3 extends over 15 amino acids. V was clipped by 1 base and J by 2 bases, with 11 bases between them. CDR3 region: CASSLIAEHTDTQYF. The CDR3 bases are TGCGCCAGCAGCTTGATAGCGGAACACACAGATACGCAGTATTTT. The variable domain in full, completed from reference TRBV5-1 and TRBJ2-3, reads KAGVTQTPRYLIKTRGQQVTLSCSPISGHRSVSWYQQTPGQGLQFLFEYFSETQRNKGNFPGRFSGRQFSNSRSEMNVSTLELGDSALYLCASSLIAEHTDTQYFGPGTRLTVL.